A few counts support the clone carrying this T cell receptor (beta chain). The sample belongs to a study of cytomegalovirus exposure and HLA in healthy donors. The study sampled nominally healthy donors, though unrecorded immune exposures were likely. Trimming cost V 0 bases and J 0 bases, with 8 bases left between them. The CDR3 totals 15 residues. CDR1 is SGDLS and CDR2 is YYNGEE in the germline V gene. The PCR employed 60 Vbeta primers together with 13 Jbeta primers. Assay used: immunoSEQ multiplex PCR; TCRdb lists only in-frame clones, some missing. In the table there are 140,000 to 150,000 clones, around 65% of which are singletons.

V is TRBV9 and J is TRBJ2-3; D is unresolved. The clonotype originates from a woman in her sixties in good health and CMV-seronegative. The sequenced sample was PBMCs. The CDR3 region is CASSVATTSTDTQYF. CDR3 nucleotides: TGTGCCAGCAGCGTAGCGACGACTAGCACAGATACGCAGTATTTT. Based on the CDR3 plus reference TRBV9 and TRBJ2-3, the full variable domain is DSGVTQTPKHLITATGQRVTLRCSPRSGDLSVYWYQQSLDQGLQFLIQYYNGEERAKGNILERFSAQQFPDLHSELNLSSLELGDSALYFCASSVATTSTDTQYFGPGTRLTVL.